Each of the 14 T cell receptor beta chains below was sequenced from the same sample in a study of patients and donors after allogeneic stem cell transplantation. MiXCR, applied by TCRdb to the RT-PCR reads, yields one record per CDR3 protein. The repertoire holds hundreds of thousands of distinct CDR3 sequences, with around 16% as singletons. Sequenced sample: blood, either unsorted or a sorted T cell fraction (not recorded which). The receptors were sampled from a human donor who was either an allogeneic HSCT recipient or a stem cell or donor lymphocyte infusion donor (not recorded which). It is not recorded whose cells these are; they may come from a transplant donor.

This rearrangement joins TRBV20-1 to TRBJ1-2; no definite D call. Trimming shortened V by 8 bases and J by 3 bases, and 4 bases separated the two germline ends. Germline lookup yields CDR1 DFQATT and CDR2 SNEGSKA (reference sequence). The length of the CDR3 is 9 residues. This CDR3 is CSLDYGYTF. The DNA for the CDR3 is TGCAGTCTGGACTATGGCTACACCTTC.

CDR3 region: CASSLGTGVIQYF. CDR3 coding DNA: TGTGCCAGCAGCCTTGGGACAGGAGTCATTCAGTACTTC. The chain combines TRBV7-9 with TRBJ2-4, with TRBD1 matching 8 bases. Germline loops: CDR1 SEHNR, CDR2 FQNEAQ (reference sequence). This CDR3 comprises 13 residues. V dropped 5 bases and J dropped 9; count of bases not matched to a gene: 6.

As to this clonotype: This may come from a read error, since a much larger clone is one base off. The chain couples TRBV12-3 or TRBV12-4 to TRBJ2-7; 8 bases are shared with TRBD1. The CDR3 has 13 residues. The V gene end was trimmed by 6 bases and the J gene end by 6 bases; junction bases not matched to a gene: 7. The CDR3 bases are TGTGCCAGCAGGCGACAGGGGATCCTCGAGCAGTACTTC. Translation gives CASRRQGILEQYF.

Only a few counts were recorded for this clonotype. This chain joins TRBV29-1 and TRBJ2-3; unclear D gene. The CDR3 spans 14 residues. The germline V gene encodes CDR1 SQVTM and CDR2 ANQGSEA. Deletions cut 7 bases from V and 0 bases from J, with 14 bases between. The CDR3 protein is CSARLTLSTDTQYF. The CDR3 coding sequence is TGCAGCGCAAGACTGACCCTTAGCACAGATACGCAGTATTTT.

V is TRBV2 and J is TRBJ1-1; 7 bases map to TRBD1. The CDR3 spans 14 residues. Germline V gene lookup returns CDR1 SNHLY and CDR2 FYNNEI. After removal of 8 bases from V and 7 bases from J, the junction contained 13 bases not matched to a gene. This chain's CDR3 is CASDDQQGRREAFF. CDR3 sequence (DNA): TGTGCCAGCGATGATCAACAGGGGAGACGTGAAGCTTTCTTT. Supplemented by reference TRBV2 and TRBJ1-1, the full variable domain reads EPEVTQTPSHQVTQMGQEVILRCVPISNHLYFYWYRQILGQKVEFLVSFYNNEISEKSEIFDDQFSVERPDGSNFTLKIRSTKLEDSAMYFCASDDQQGRREAFFGQGTRLTVV.

This clonotype came up many times. The J gene is TRBJ2-4, the V gene TRBV28; D unclear. This CDR3 region has 15 residues. Trimming shortened V by 6 bases and J by 0 bases, and 12 bases separated the two germline ends. The germline CDR1 and CDR2 sequences are MDHEN and SYDVKM. CDR3: CASSPGLLAKNIQYF. For the CDR3, the DNA is TGTGCCAGCAGCCCAGGATTGTTAGCCAAAAACATTCAGTACTTC. The complete variable domain, with remaining parts taken from reference TRBV28 and TRBJ2-4, reads DVKVTQSSRYLVKRTGEKVFLECVQDMDHENMFWYRQDPGLGLRLIYFSYDVKMKEKGDIPEGYSVSREKKERFSLILESASTNQTSMYLCASSPGLLAKNIQYFGAGTRLSVL.

The gene calls are TRBV5-5 and TRBJ1-2; D gene unclear. The V end lost 0 bases, the J end lost 1 base, and 10 bases lay between the germline ends. The CDR3 has 15 amino acids. Germline V lookup: CDR1 SGHKS, CDR2 YYEKEE (reference sequence). The CDR3 bases are TGTGCCAGCAGCTTGGTAGTGTCCGTTAACTATGGCTACACCTTC. Translated, it gives CASSLVVSVNYGYTF.

This clonotype was observed a few times. The chain is built from TRBV4-1 and TRBJ1-2, with a weak D call TRBD1 (6 bases). There are 15 residues in the CDR3. Trimming pared 0 bases from V and 6 bases from J, leaving 14 bases between. Germline CDR1 is MGHRA and CDR2 is YSYEKL. The DNA of the CDR3 is TGCGCCAGCAGCCAAGAATGGGGGGCAGGGGATGGCTACACCTTC. Protein: CASSQEWGAGDGYTF.

The chain couples TRBV20-1 to TRBJ1-1, with a weak D call TRBD1 (5 bases). This CDR3 region has 12 residues. The germline V gene encodes CDR1 DFQATT and CDR2 SNEGSKA (reference sequence). Deletions cut 5 bases from V and 10 bases from J, with 17 bases between. The CDR3 region is CSAVRTSRRAFF. CDR3 DNA sequence: TGCAGTGCTGTCCGGACATCTCGGAGAGCTTTCTTT.

The rearrangement links TRBV12-3 or TRBV12-4 to TRBJ2-5; TRBD1 matches at 9 bases. This CDR3 is built from 15 residues. V trimming: 3 bases; J trimming: 1 base; junction bases outside the gene matches: 3. The CDR3 reads CASSFGQGTQETQYF. CDR3 bases: TGTGCCAGCAGTTTCGGACAGGGGACCCAAGAGACCCAGTACTTC.

This sequence joins TRBV20-1 and TRBJ2-7, with 8 bases matching TRBD1. The CDR3 is 12 amino acids. From germline, CDR1 is DFQATT and CDR2 SNEGSKA (reference sequence). V lost 5 bases and J lost 1; bases outside the gene matches: 1. CDR3 bases: TGCAGTGCTTGGACAGGGTCCTACGAGCAGTACTTC. Translating it yields CSAWTGSYEQYF.

This clonotype was recorded a few times. The gene calls are TRBV2 and TRBJ1-1, with D perhaps TRBD1 (6 bases). Between the trimmed V and J ends, which lost 5 bases and 4 bases, there was a span of 23 bases. Germline CDR1 and CDR2: SNHLY and FYNNEI. This CDR3 is built from 17 residues. CDR3 DNA sequence: TGTGCCAGCAGTCCCACTAGGGGGGCGCGAACGGTCACTGAAGCTTTCTTT. Its translation: CASSPTRGARTVTEAFF.

This clonotype appeared a few times. This rearrangement joins TRBV7-9 to TRBJ2-1, with a tentative D call TRBD2 (6 bases). Germline values: CDR1 SEHNR, CDR2 FQNEAQ (reference sequence). This CDR3 is 16 amino acids long. V lost 5 bases and J 5 bases, leaving 19 bases between the germline ends. The CDR3 reads CASSRTRDWSDNEQFF. The CDR3 coding sequence is TGTGCCAGCAGCCGGACCAGGGACTGGTCGGACAATGAGCAGTTCTTC.

The chain combines TRBV6-5 with TRBJ2-7; possibly TRBD1 for D (6 bases). CDR3 length: 12 residues. Germline CDR1 is MNHEY and CDR2 is SVGAGI. Trimming cost V 2 bases and J 7 bases, with 9 bases left between them. The CDR3: CASSYPGTEQYF. The CDR3 nucleotides read TGTGCCAGCAGTTACCCCGGGACAGAGCAGTACTTC.